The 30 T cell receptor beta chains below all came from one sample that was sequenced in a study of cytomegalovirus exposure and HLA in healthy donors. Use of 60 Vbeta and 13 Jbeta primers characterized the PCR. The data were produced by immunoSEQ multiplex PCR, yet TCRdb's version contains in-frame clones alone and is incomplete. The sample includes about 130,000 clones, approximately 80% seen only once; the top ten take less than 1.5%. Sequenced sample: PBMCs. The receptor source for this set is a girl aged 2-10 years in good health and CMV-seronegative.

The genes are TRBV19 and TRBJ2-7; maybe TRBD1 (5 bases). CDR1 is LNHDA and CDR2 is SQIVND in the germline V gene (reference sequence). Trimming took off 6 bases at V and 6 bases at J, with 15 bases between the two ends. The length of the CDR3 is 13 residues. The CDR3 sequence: CASSTDRGTEQYF. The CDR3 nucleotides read TGTGCCAGTAGCACCGATAGGGGAACCGAGCAGTACTTC.

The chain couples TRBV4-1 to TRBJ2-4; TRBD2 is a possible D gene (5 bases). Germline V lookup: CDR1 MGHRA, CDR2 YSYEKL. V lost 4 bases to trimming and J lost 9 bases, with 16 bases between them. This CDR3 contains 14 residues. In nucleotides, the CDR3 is TGCGCCAGCAGCCCCCTAACGGCAGCGGTCATTCAGTACTTC. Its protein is CASSPLTAAVIQYF.

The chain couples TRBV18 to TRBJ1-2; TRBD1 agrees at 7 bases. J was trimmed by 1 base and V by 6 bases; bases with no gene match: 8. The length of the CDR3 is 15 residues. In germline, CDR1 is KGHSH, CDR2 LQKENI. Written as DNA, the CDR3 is TGTGCCAGCTCCCCAACCCGGGACAGTAACTATGGCTACACCTTC. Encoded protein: CASSPTRDSNYGYTF. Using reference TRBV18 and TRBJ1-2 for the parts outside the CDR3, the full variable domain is NAGVMQNPRHLVRRRGQEARLRCSPMKGHSHVYWYRQLPEEGLKFMVYLQKENIIDESGMPKERFSAEFPKEGPSILRIQQVVRGDSAAYFCASSPTRDSNYGYTFGSGTRLTVV.

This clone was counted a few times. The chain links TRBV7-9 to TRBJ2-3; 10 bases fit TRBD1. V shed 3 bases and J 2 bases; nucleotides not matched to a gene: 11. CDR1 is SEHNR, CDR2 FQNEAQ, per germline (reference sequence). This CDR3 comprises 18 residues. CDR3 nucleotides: TGTGCCAGCAGCTTGGGTTCCGGCGGGACAGGGGCCACAGATACGCAGTATTTT. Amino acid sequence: CASSLGSGGTGATDTQYF. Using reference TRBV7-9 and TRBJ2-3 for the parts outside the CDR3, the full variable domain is DTGVSQNPRHKITKRGQNVTFRCDPISEHNRLYWYRQTLGQGPEFLTYFQNEAQLEKSRLLSDRFSAERPKGSFSTLEIQRTEQGDSAMYLCASSLGSGGTGATDTQYFGPGTRLTVL.

This chain's CDR3 is CAIREGNGYGYTF. The CDR3 DNA reads TGTGCCATCCGGGAGGGGAATGGGTATGGCTACACCTTC. This chain links TRBV10-3 with TRBJ1-2; possible D gene TRBD1, 5 bases. The CDR3 runs 13 residues. Germline CDR1 reads ENHRY; CDR2 reads SYGVKD. The V end was cut by 8 bases, the J end by 5 bases, with 15 bases between.

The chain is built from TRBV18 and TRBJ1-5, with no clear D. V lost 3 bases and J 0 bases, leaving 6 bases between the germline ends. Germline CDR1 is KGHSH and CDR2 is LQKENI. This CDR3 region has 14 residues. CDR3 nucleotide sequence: TGTGCCAGCTCACCTGTCAGTAGCAATCAGCCCCAGCATTTT. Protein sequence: CASSPVSSNQPQHF.

The CDR3: CASSLAGLAGGKETQYF. CDR3 DNA sequence: TGTGCCAGCAGCTTAGCGGGCCTAGCGGGAGGGAAAGAGACCCAGTACTTC. The chain couples TRBV7-7 to TRBJ2-5; 12 bases match TRBD2. Trimming removed 0 bases from V and 3 bases from J; junction bases left unmatched: 5. The CDR3 is 17 residues long. The germline CDR1 and CDR2 sequences are SSHAT and FNYEAQ (reference sequence).

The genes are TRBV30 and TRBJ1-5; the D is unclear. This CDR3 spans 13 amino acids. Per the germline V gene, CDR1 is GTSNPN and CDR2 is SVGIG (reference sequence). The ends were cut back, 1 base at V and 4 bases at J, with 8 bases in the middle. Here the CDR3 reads CAWSAHSNQPQHF. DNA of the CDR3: TGTGCCTGGAGTGCCCATAGTAATCAGCCCCAGCATTTT.

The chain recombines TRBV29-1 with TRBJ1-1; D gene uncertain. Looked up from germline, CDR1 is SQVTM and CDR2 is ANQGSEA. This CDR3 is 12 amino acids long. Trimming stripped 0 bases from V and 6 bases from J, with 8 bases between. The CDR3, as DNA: TGCAGCGTTGAAGATTTAAGCGCTGAAGCTTTCTTT. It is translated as CSVEDLSAEAFF.

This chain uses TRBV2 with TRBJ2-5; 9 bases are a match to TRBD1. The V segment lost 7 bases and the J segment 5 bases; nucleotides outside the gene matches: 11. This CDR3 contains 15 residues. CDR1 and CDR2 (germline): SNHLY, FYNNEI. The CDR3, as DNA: TGTGCCAGCAAACAGGGGGCTGACTTTTGGGAGACCCAGTACTTC. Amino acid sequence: CASKQGADFWETQYF.

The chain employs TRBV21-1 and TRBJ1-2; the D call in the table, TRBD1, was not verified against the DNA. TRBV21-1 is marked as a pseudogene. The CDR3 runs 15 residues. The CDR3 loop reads CASTPTGGCCYGYTF. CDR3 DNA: TGTGCCAGCACCCCCACAGGGGGCTGTTGCTATGGCTACACCTTC.

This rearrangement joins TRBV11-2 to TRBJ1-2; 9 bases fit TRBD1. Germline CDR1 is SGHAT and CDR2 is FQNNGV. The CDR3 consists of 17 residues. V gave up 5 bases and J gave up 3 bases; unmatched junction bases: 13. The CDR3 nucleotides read TGTGCCAGCAGCCCGGGAGGGACAGGGAGGCAGTACTATGGCTACACCTTC. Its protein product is CASSPGGTGRQYYGYTF. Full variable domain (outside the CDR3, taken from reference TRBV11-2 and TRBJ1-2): EAGVAQSPRYKIIEKRQSVAFWCNPISGHATLYWYQQILGQGPKLLIQFQNNGVVDDSQLPKDRFSAERLKGVDSTLKIQPAKLEDSAVYLCASSPGGTGRQYYGYTFGSGTRLTVV.

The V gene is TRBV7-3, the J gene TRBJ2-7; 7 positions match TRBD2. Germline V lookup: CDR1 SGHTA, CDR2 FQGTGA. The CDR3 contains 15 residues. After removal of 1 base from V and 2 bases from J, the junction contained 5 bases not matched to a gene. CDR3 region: CASSLSAGDPYEQYF. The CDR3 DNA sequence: TGTGCCAGCAGCTTAAGTGCGGGAGACCCCTACGAGCAGTACTTC.

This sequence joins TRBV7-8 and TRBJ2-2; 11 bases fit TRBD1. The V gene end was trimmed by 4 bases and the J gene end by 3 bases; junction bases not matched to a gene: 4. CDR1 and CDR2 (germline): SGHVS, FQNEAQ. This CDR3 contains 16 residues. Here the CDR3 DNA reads TGTGCCAGCAGCTCGGGACAGGGGGTATACACCGGGGAGCTGTTTTTT. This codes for CASSSGQGVYTGELFF.

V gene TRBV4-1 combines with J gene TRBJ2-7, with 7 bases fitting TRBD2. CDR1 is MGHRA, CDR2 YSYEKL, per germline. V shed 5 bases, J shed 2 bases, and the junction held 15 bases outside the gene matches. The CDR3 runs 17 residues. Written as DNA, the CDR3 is TGCGCCAGCAGCTATAGGGATGGGACTAACCCACCCTACGAGCAGTACTTC. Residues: CASSYRDGTNPPYEQYF.

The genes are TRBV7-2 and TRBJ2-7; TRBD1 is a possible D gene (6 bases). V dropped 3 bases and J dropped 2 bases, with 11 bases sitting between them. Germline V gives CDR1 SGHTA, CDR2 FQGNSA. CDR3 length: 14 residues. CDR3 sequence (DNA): TGTGCCAGCAGCTTCCTGGACAGTACCTACGAGCAGTACTTC. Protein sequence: CASSFLDSTYEQYF.

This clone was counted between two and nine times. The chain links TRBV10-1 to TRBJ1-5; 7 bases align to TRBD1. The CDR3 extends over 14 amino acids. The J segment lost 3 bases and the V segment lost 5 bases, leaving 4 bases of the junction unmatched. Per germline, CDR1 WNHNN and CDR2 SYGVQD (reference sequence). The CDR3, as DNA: TGCGCCAGCAGTTCACAGGGGACCAATCAGCCCCAGCATTTT. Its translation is CASSSQGTNQPQHF.

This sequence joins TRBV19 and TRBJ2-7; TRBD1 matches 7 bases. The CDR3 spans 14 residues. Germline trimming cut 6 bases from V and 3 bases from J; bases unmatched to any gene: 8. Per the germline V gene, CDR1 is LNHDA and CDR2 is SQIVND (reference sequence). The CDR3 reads CASSEQGTSYEQYF. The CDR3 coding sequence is TGTGCCAGTAGCGAACAGGGGACAAGCTACGAGCAGTACTTC. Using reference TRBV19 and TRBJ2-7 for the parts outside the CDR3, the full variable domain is DGGITQSPKYLFRKEGQNVTLSCEQNLNHDAMYWYRQDPGQGLRLIYYSQIVNDFQKGDIAEGYSVSREKKESFPLTVTSAQKNPTAFYLCASSEQGTSYEQYFGPGTRLTVT.

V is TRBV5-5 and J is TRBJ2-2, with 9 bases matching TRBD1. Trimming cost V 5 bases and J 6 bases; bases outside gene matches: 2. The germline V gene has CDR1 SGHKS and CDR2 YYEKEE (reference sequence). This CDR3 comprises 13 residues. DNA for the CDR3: TGTGCCAGCAGGCGGACAGGGGCCGGGGAGCTGTTTTTT. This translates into CASRRTGAGELFF.

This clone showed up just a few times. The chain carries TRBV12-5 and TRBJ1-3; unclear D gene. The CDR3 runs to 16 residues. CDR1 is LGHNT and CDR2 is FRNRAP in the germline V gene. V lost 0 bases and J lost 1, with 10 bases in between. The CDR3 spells CASGLVPAVSGNTIYF. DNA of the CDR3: TGTGCTAGTGGTTTGGTACCTGCGGTGTCTGGAAACACCATATATTTT.

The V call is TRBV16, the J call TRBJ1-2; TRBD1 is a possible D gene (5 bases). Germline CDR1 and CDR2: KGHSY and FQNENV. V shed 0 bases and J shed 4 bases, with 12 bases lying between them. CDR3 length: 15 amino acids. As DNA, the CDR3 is TGTGCCAGCAGCCAATCCCATGGACACCTCTATGGCTACACCTTC. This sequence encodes CASSQSHGHLYGYTF.

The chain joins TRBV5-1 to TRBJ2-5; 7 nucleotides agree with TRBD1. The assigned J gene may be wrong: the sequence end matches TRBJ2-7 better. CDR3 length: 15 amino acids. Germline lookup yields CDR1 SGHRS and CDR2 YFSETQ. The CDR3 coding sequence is TGCGCCAGCAGCTCCACTTCGGACAGGTGGATCGAGCAGTACTTC. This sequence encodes CASSSTSDRWIEQYF.

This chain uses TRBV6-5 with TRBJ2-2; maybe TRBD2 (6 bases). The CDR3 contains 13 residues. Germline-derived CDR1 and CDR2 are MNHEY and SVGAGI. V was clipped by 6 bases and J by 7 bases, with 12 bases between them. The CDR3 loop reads CASRRRGDGELFF. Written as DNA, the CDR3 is TGTGCCAGCAGAAGGCGGGGAGACGGGGAGCTGTTTTTT.

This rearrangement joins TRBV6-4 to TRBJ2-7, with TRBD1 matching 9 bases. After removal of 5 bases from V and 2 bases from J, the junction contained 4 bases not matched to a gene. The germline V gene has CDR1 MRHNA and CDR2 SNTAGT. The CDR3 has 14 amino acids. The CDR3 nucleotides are TGTGCCAGCAGTAAAGGGACAGGGCCCTACGAGCAGTACTTC. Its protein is CASSKGTGPYEQYF.

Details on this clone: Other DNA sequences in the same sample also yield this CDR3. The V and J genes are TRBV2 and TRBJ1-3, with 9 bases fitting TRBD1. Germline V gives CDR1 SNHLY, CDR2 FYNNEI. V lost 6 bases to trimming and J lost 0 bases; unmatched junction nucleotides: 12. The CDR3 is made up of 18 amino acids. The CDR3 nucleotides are TGTGCCAGCAGAAACAGGGGGCTTTTCCCATTCTCTGGAAACACCATATATTTT. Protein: CASRNRGLFPFSGNTIYF. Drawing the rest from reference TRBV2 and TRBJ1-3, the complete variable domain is EPEVTQTPSHQVTQMGQEVILRCVPISNHLYFYWYRQILGQKVEFLVSFYNNEISEKSEIFDDQFSVERPDGSNFTLKIRSTKLEDSAMYFCASRNRGLFPFSGNTIYFGEGSWLTVV.

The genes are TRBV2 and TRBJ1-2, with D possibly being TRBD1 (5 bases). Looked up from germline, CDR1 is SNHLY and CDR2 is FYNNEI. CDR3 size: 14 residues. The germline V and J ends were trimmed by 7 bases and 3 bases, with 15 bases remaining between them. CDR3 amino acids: CASKGQGGDYGYTF. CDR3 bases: TGTGCCAGCAAAGGTCAGGGAGGAGACTATGGCTACACCTTC. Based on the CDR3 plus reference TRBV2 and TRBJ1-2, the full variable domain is EPEVTQTPSHQVTQMGQEVILRCVPISNHLYFYWYRQILGQKVEFLVSFYNNEISEKSEIFDDQFSVERPDGSNFTLKIRSTKLEDSAMYFCASKGQGGDYGYTFGSGTRLTVV.

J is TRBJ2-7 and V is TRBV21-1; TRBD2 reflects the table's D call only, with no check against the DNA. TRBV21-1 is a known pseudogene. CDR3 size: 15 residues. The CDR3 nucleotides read TGTGCCAGCTTACGTCAAGGTGGGGGGTTATACGAGCAGTACTTC. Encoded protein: CASLRQGGGLYEQYF.

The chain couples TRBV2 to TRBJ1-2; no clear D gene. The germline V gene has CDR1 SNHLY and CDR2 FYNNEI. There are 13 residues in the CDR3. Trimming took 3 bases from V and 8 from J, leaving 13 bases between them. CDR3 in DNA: TGTGCCAGCAGTGAGAACAGAGTGAAAGGCTACACCTTC. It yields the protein CASSENRVKGYTF. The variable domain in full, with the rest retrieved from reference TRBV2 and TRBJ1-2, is EPEVTQTPSHQVTQMGQEVILRCVPISNHLYFYWYRQILGQKVEFLVSFYNNEISEKSEIFDDQFSVERPDGSNFTLKIRSTKLEDSAMYFCASSENRVKGYTFGSGTRLTVV.

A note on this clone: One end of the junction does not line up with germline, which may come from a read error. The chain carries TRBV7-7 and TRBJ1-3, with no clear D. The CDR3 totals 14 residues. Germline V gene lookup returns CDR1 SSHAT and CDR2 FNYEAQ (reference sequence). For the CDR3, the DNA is TGTGCTAGCAGCCCTGATTCAGGTGGAAACACCATATATTTT. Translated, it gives CASSPDSGGNTIYF. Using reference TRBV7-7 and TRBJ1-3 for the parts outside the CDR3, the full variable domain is GAGVSQSPRYKVTKRGQDVTLRCDPISSHATLYWYQQALGQGPEFLTYFNYEAQPDKSGLPSDRFSAERPEGSISTLTIQRTEQRDSAMYRCASSPDSGGNTIYFGEGSWLTVV.

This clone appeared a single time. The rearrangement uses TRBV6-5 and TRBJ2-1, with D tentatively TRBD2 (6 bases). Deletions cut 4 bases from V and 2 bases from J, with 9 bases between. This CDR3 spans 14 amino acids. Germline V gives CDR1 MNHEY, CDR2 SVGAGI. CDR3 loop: CASSWGTPYNEQFF. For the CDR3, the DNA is TGTGCCAGCAGTTGGGGGACTCCCTACAATGAGCAGTTCTTC.